The 9 T cell receptor beta chains reported below all come from one sample, sequenced in a study of cytomegalovirus exposure and HLA in healthy donors (dated by TCRdb to the late 2010s). Libraries were prepared through the immunoSEQ multiplex PCR assay. In its TCRdb copy, this immuneACCESS table keeps in-frame sequences only and misses some clones. Where compared with another copy, unresolved V genes explain less than half of these, and the others have no known cause. Across this sample there are roughly 280,000 clones, with 70% to 90% seen only once. The ten largest clonotypes hold 0.9% to 1.1% of the sample. The sequencing sample was made of PBMCs. The receptors originated from a woman younger than 35 in good health and CMV-seronegative.

The chain carries TRBV7-6 and TRBJ1-4; 9 nucleotides align to TRBD1. Trimming at V came to 1 base and at J to 7 bases, leaving 16 bases not matched to a gene. This CDR3 contains 19 residues. The V gene's germline CDR1 is SGHVS and CDR2 FNYEAQ. This CDR3 is CASSLGPGYRGREGEKLFF. The CDR3 DNA is TGTGCCAGCAGCTTAGGGCCGGGGTACAGGGGGCGCGAAGGTGAAAAACTGTTTTTT.

The genes are TRBV9 and TRBJ1-2; tentatively, D is TRBD1 (6 bases). This CDR3 has 15 residues. V was pared by 0 bases and J by 2 bases, with 11 bases between. Germline V CDR1 and CDR2: SGDLS, YYNGEE. CDR3 in DNA: TGTGCCAGCAGCGTAGAGGGACACCAAAACTATGGCTACACCTTC. Its translation is CASSVEGHQNYGYTF.

The chain has TRBV12-5 and TRBJ2-7; 9 bases are a match to TRBD2. Germline assignment: CDR1 LGHNT and CDR2 FRNRAP. The CDR3 is made up of 16 amino acids. V was pared by 3 bases and J by 5 bases, with 11 bases of the junction left unmatched. The CDR3 bases are TGTGCTAGTGGTTTACCCCCTTCTAGCGGGAACGACGAGCAGTACTTC. It codes for CASGLPPSSGNDEQYF. Together with reference TRBV12-5 and TRBJ2-7, the CDR3 gives the full variable domain: DARVTQTPRHKVTEMGQEVTMRCQPILGHNTVFWYRQTMMQGLELLAYFRNRAPLDDSGMPKDRFSAEMPDATLATLKIQPSEPRDSAVYFCASGLPPSSGNDEQYFGPGTRLTVT.

This clone has only a few counts. This chain joins TRBV28 and TRBJ2-7; TRBD1 agrees at 8 bases. Germline trimming cut 7 bases from V and 3 bases from J; bases unmatched to any gene: 11. Germline CDR1 reads MDHEN; CDR2 reads SYDVKM. The CDR3 consists of 15 residues. CDR3 bases: TGTGCCAGCACCCAGGGGGCAGTGACTCTCTACGAGCAGTACTTC. It encodes CASTQGAVTLYEQYF.

The gene calls are TRBV2 and TRBJ2-7; 12 bases fit TRBD2. V was pared by 5 bases and J by 4 bases, with 6 bases of the junction left unmatched. The CDR3 has 15 amino acids. Per germline, CDR1 SNHLY and CDR2 FYNNEI. The CDR3 region is CASSQTSGRRYEQYF. The CDR3 nucleotides read TGTGCCAGCAGTCAGACTAGCGGGAGAAGATACGAGCAGTACTTC.

Here the CDR3 reads CASSRGGDQPQHF. CDR3 in DNA: TGTGCCAGCAGTAGAGGGGGGGATCAGCCCCAGCATTTT. The chain has TRBV6-6 and TRBJ1-5, with a tentative D call TRBD1 (6 bases). This CDR3 comprises 13 residues. CDR1 and CDR2 from the germline V gene are MNHNY and SVGAGI (reference sequence). Trimming left V 5 bases short and J 5 bases short, with 10 bases between.

This chain connects TRBV9 to TRBJ2-1, with 10 bases matching TRBD2. J was trimmed by 8 bases and V by 1 base; bases with no gene match: 6. Germline CDR1 reads SGDLS; CDR2 reads YYNGEE. The CDR3 extends over 15 amino acids. As DNA, the CDR3 is TGTGCCAGCAGCGTAAGCCTAGCGGGAGCCGATGAGCAGTTCTTC. This gives the protein CASSVSLAGADEQFF.

This clone was observed a few times. The chain carries TRBV7-4 and TRBJ1-2; D gene ambiguous. Deletions cut 5 bases from V and 8 bases from J, with 12 bases between. In germline, CDR1 is SGHVT, CDR2 SQSDAQ. This CDR3 contains 12 residues. The CDR3 loop is CASSKPQSGYTF. CDR3 in DNA: TGTGCCAGCAGCAAACCACAGTCCGGCTACACCTTC.

This clone was counted a single time. The rearrangement uses TRBV7-3 and TRBJ1-1; D is perhaps TRBD1 (6 bases). The length of the CDR3 is 14 residues. Trimming removed 1 base from V and 5 bases from J, with 11 bases in between. Germline lookup yields CDR1 SGHTA and CDR2 FQGTGA. CDR3 loop: CASSLKTGKTEAFF. The CDR3 DNA reads TGTGCCAGCAGCTTAAAAACAGGGAAGACTGAAGCTTTCTTT.